This T cell receptor (beta chain) was retrieved from a study of cytomegalovirus exposure and HLA in healthy donors. Turning to the study itself: As an earlier analysis found, 150 million to 200 million T cells yielded about 100 million unique TCR beta sequences.

A word on this clone: No antigen is known for it.

Both 60 Vbeta primers and 13 Jbeta primers went into the PCR. Produced via immunoSEQ multiplex PCR; TCRdb's table is partial and in-frame only. The table lists a few hundred thousand clones, roughly 89% of them singletons. The trim removed 3 bases at V and 8 bases at J, leaving 7 bases unmatched. The CDR3 sequence is 14 residues long. In germline, CDR1 is SGDLS, CDR2 YYNGEE. Study-wide points: Three chains linked to CMV were shown in vitro to be specific for CMV antigens.

Material: PBMCs. This sequence joins TRBV9 and TRBJ1-4, with 7 bases that match TRBD1. The clonotype originates from a woman in her late teens or twenties in good health and CMV-seronegative. The CDR3 sequence: CASSGETGYEKLFF. CDR3 bases: TGTGCCAGCAGCGGCGAGACAGGGTACGAAAAACTGTTTTTT.